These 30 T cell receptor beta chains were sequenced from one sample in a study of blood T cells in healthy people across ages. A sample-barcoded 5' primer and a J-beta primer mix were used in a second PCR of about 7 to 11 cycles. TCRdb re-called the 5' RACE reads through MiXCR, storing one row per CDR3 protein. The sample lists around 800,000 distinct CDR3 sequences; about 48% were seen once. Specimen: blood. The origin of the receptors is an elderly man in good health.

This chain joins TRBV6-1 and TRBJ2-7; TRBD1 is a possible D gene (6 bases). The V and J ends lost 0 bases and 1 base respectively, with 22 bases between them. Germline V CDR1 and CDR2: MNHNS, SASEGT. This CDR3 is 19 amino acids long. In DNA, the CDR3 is TGTGCCAGCAGTGAAGCATTCCGGCCCCAGGGGACAAGATCCTACGAGCAGTACTTC. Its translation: CASSEAFRPQGTRSYEQYF.

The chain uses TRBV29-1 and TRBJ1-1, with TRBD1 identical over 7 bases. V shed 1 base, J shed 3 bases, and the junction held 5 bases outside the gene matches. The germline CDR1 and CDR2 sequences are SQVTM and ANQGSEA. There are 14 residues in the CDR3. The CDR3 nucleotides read TGCAGCGTTGAAGCCTCGGACAGGTACACTGAAGCTTTCTTT. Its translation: CSVEASDRYTEAFF.

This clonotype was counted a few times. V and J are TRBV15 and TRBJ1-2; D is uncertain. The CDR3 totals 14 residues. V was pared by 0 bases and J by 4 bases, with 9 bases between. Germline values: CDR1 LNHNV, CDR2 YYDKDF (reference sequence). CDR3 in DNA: TGTGCCACCAGCAGAGATGCGGACGGCTATGGCTACACCTTC. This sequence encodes CATSRDADGYGYTF.

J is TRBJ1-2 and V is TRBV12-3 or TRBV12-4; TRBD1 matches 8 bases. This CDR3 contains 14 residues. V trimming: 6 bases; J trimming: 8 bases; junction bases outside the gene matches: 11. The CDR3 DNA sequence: TGTGCCAGCAGCGAAGGTACAGGGGGATGGGGCTACACCTTC. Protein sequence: CASSEGTGGWGYTF.

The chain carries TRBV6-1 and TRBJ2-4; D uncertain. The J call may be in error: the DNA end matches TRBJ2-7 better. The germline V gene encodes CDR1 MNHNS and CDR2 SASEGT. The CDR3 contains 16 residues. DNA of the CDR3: TGTGCCAGCCGGCCTCCCCTGGCGATGGTTCAGTACGAGCAGTACTTC. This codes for CASRPPLAMVQYEQYF.

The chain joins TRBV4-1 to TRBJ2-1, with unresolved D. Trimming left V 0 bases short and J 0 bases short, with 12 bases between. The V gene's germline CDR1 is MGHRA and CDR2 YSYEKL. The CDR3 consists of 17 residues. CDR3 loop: CASSQEGYSTSYNEQFF. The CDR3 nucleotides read TGCGCCAGCAGCCAAGAAGGGTACAGCACCTCCTACAATGAGCAGTTCTTC.

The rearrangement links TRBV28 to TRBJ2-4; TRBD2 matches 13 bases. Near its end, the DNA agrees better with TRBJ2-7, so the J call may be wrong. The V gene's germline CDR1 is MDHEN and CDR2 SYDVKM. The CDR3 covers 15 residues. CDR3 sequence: CASNPPGTSGNEQYF. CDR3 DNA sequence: TGTGCCAGCAATCCTCCGGGGACTAGCGGGAACGAGCAGTACTTC.

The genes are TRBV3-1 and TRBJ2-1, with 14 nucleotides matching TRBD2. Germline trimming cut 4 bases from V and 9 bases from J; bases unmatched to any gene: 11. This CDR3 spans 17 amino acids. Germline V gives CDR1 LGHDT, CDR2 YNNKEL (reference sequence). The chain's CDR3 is CASSPPATSGRVSEQFF. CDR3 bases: TGTGCCAGCAGCCCCCCCGCGACTAGCGGGAGGGTAAGTGAGCAGTTCTTC.

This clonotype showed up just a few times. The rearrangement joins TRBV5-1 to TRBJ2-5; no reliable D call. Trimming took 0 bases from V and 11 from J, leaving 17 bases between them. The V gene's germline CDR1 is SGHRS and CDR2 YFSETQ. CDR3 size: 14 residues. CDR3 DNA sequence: TGCGCCAGCAGCTTGGCGTGGTCGTACAATGAGCAGTACTTC. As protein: CASSLAWSYNEQYF.

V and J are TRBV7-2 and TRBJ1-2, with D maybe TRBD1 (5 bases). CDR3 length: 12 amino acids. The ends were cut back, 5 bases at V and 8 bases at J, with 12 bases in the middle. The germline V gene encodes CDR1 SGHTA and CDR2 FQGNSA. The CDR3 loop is CASSRGYCGYTF. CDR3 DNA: TGTGCCAGCAGCCGGGGGTACTGCGGCTACACCTTC.

This chain's CDR3 is CASSLSRGQGGNEQYF. The CDR3, as DNA: TGTGCCAGCAGTTTATCGCGTGGGCAGGGGGGAAATGAGCAGTACTTC. This rearrangement joins TRBV27 to TRBJ2-1; maybe TRBD1 (7 bases). The J call is in doubt because the DNA end fits TRBJ2-7 better. The CDR3 sequence is 16 residues long. Germline values: CDR1 MNHEY, CDR2 SMNVEV (reference sequence).

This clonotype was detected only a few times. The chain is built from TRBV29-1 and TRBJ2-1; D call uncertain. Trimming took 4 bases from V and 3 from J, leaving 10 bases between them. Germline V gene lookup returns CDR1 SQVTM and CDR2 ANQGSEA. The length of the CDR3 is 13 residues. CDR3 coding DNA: TGCAGCGTTGCTCCTACAGACTACAATGAGCAGTTCTTC. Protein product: CSVAPTDYNEQFF.

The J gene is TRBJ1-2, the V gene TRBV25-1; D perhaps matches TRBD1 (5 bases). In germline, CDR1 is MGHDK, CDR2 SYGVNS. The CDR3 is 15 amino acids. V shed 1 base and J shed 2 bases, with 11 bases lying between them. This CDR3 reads CASSEFGGGNYGYTF. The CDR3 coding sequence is TGTGCCAGCAGTGAATTTGGCGGGGGAAACTATGGCTACACCTTC.

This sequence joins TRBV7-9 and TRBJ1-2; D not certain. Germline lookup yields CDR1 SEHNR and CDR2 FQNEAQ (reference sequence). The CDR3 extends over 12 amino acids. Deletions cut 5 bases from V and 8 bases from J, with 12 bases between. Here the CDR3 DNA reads TGTGCCAGCAGCCTTATAAACACGGGCTACACCTTC. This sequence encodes CASSLINTGYTF.

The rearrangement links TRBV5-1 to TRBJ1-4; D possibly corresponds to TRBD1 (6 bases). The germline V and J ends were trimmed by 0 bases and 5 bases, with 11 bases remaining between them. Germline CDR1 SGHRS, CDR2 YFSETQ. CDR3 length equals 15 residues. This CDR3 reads CASSLEAGDNEKLFF. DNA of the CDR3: TGCGCCAGCAGCTTGGAGGCAGGGGACAATGAAAAACTGTTTTTT. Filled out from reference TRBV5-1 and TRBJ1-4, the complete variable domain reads KAGVTQTPRYLIKTRGQQVTLSCSPISGHRSVSWYQQTPGQGLQFLFEYFSETQRNKGNFPGRFSGRQFSNSRSEMNVSTLELGDSALYLCASSLEAGDNEKLFFGSGTQLSVL.

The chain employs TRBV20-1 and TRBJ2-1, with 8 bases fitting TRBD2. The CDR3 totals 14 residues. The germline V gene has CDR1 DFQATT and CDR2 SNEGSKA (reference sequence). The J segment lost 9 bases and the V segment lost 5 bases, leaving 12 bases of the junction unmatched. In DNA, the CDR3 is TGCAGTGCTGAGCCGGGACTAGGTGTTGGTGAGCAGTTCTTC. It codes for CSAEPGLGVGEQFF.

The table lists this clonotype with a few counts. CDR3 nucleotide sequence: TGCAGCGTTAATCAGGGAGATACGCAGTATTTT. Amino acid sequence: CSVNQGDTQYF. The J gene is TRBJ2-3, the V gene TRBV29-1; D possibly corresponds to TRBD1 (5 bases). The length of the CDR3 is 11 residues. Trimming cost V 5 bases and J 5 bases, with 8 bases left between them. The germline V gene has CDR1 SQVTM and CDR2 ANQGSEA.

CDR3 bases: TGCGCCAGCAGCGGGGGGACAGGGGGCAGCTATGGCTACACCTTC. Protein: CASSGGTGGSYGYTF. The rearrangement joins TRBV5-1 to TRBJ1-2; 12 positions match TRBD1. The V gene end was trimmed by 4 bases and the J gene end by 4 bases; junction bases not matched to a gene: 5. This CDR3 contains 15 residues. Germline CDR1 and CDR2: SGHRS and YFSETQ.

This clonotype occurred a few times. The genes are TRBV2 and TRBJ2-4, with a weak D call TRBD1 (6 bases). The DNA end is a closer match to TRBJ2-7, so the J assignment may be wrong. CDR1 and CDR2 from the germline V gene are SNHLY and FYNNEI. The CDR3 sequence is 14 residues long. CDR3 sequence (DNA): TGTGCCAGCAGTGAGCAGGGACAAACCTACGAGCAGTACTTC. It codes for CASSEQGQTYEQYF.

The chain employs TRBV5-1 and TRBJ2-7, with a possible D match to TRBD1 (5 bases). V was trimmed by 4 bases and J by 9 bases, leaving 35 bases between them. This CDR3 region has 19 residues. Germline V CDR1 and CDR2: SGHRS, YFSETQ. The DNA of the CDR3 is TGCGCCAGCAGCGGGCCCACTACGGGTCGCAGGGTTAACCTCCACGGGCAGTACTTC. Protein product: CASSGPTTGRRVNLHGQYF.

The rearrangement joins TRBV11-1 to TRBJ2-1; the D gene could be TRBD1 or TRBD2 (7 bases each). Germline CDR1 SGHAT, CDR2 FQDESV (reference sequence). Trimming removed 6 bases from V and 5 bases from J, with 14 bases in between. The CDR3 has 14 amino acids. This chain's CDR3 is CASSQGGANNEQFF. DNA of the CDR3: TGTGCCAGCAGTCAGGGGGGGGCCAACAATGAGCAGTTCTTC.

The CDR3: CASSPPGGYNSPLHF. In DNA form, the CDR3 reads TGTGCCAGCAGCCCCCCGGGGGGGTATAATTCACCCCTCCACTTT. The rearrangement uses TRBV9 and TRBJ1-6, with D possibly TRBD1 on 5 matching bases. The CDR3 covers 15 residues. Deletions cut 4 bases from V and 4 bases from J, with 12 bases between. CDR1 and CDR2 from the germline V gene are SGDLS and YYNGEE.

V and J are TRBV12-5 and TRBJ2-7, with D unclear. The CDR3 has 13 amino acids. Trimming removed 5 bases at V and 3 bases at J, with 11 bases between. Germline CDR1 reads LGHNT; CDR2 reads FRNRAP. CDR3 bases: TGTGCTAGTGGTACGTACAAGGACTACGAGCAGTACTTC. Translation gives CASGTYKDYEQYF.

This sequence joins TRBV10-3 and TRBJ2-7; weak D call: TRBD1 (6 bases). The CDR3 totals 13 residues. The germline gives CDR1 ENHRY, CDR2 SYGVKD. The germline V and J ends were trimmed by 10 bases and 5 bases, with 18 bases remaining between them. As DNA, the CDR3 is TGTGCCAGCAGCCCAGGACAGCACGACGAGCAGTACTTC. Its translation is CASSPGQHDEQYF.

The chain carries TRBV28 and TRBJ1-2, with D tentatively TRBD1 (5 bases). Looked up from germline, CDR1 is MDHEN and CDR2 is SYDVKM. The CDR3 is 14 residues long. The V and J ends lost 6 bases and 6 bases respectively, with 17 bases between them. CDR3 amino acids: CASSRDQGIDGYTF. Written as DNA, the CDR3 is TGTGCCAGCAGCCGGGACCAGGGTATAGATGGCTACACCTTC.

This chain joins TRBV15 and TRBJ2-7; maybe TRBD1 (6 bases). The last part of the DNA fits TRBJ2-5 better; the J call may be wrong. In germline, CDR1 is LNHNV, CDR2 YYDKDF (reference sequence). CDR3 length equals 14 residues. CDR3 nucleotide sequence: TGTGCCACCAGCATAATCAGGGGCGGGGAGACCCAGTACTTC. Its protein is CATSIIRGGETQYF.

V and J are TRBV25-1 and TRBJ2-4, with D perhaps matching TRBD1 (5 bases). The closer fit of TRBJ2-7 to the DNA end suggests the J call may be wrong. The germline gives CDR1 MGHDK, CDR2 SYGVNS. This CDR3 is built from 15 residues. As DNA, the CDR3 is TGTGCCAGCAGTGAATGGGCAGAGGCTAGGGGCGAGCAGTACTTC. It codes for CASSEWAEARGEQYF.

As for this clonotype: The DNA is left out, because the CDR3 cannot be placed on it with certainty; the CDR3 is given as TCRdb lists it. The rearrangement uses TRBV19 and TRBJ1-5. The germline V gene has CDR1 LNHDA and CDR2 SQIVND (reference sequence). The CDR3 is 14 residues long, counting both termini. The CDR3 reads CASTSGGLYQPQHF.

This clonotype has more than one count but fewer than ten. DNA for the CDR3: TGCAGTGCTAGACTAAACCGTGAGCAGTTCTTC. It codes for CSARLNREQFF. The gene calls are TRBV20-1 and TRBJ2-1; no firm D call. Trimming pared 2 bases from V and 9 bases from J, leaving 8 bases between. The CDR3 loop spans 11 amino acids. The germline gives CDR1 DFQATT, CDR2 SNEGSKA (reference sequence).

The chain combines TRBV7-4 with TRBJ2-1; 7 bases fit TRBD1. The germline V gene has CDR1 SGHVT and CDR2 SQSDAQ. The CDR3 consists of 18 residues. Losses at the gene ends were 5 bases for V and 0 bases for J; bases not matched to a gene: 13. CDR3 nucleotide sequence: TGTGCCAGCAGCCTACAGGGGTGCTTCTCTAGCTCCTACAATGAGCAGTTCTTC. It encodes CASSLQGCFSSSYNEQFF.